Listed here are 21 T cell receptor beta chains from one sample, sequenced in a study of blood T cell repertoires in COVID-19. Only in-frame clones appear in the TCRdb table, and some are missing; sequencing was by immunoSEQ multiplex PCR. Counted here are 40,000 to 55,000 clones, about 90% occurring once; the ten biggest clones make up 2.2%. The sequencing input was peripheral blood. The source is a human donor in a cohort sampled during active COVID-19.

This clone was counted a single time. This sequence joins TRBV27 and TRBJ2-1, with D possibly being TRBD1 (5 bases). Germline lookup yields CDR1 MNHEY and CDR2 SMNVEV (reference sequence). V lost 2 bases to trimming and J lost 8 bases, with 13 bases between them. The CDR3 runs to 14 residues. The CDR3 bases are TGTGCCAGCAGTTTAATGGCAGGGTCCGATGAGCAGTTCTTC. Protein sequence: CASSLMAGSDEQFF.

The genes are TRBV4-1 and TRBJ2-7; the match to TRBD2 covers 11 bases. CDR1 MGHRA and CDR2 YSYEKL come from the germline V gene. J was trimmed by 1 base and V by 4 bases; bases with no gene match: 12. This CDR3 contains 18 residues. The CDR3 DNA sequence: TGCGCCAGCAGCCCCCGGACTAGCGGGCGGTCTCCTTCCTACGAGCAGTACTTC. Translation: CASSPRTSGRSPSYEQYF.

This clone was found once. The CDR3 here is CASSQATTLVNEQFF. Written as DNA, the CDR3 is TGTGCCAGCAGCCAAGCCACCACACTAGTCAATGAGCAGTTCTTC. The V and J genes are TRBV3-1 (or the pseudogene TRBV3-2) and TRBJ2-1; possibly TRBD2 for D (5 bases). Trimming removed 1 base at V and 6 bases at J, with 13 bases between. Germline assignment: CDR1 LGHDT and CDR2 YNNKEL (reference sequence). This CDR3 contains 15 residues.

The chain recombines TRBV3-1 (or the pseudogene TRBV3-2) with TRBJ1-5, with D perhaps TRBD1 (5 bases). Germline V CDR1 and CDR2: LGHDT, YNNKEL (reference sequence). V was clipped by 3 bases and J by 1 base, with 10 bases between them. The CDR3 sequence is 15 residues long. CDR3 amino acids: CASSHAGISNQPQHF. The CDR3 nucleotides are TGTGCCAGCAGCCACGCAGGGATCAGCAATCAGCCCCAGCATTTT.

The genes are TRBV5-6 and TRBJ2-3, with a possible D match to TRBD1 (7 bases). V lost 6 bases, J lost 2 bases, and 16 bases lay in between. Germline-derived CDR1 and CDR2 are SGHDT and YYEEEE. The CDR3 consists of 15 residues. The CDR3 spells CASTGGTETTDTQYF. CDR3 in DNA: TGTGCCAGCACCGGAGGGACAGAAACCACAGATACGCAGTATTTT.

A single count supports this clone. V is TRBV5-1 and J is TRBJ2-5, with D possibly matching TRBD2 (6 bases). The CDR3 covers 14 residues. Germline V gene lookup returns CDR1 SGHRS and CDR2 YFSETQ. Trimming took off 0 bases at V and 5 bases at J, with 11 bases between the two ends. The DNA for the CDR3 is TGCGCCAGCAGCTTGGTGACTAGTCGGGAGACCCAGTACTTC. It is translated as CASSLVTSRETQYF.

Written as DNA, the CDR3 is TGTGCCAGCAGTGTAGAGAGCACAGATACGCAGTATTTT. The encoded protein is CASSVESTDTQYF. This rearrangement joins TRBV28 to TRBJ2-3; D is undetermined. CDR3 size: 13 residues. V was trimmed by 5 bases and J by 0 bases, leaving 6 bases between them. Germline CDR1 and CDR2: MDHEN and SYDVKM.

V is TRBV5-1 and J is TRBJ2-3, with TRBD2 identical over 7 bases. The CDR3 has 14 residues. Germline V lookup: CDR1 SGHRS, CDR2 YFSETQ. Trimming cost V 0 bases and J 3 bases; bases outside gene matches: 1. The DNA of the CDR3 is TGCGCCAGCAGCTTGGCGGGGGGTACAGATACGCAGTATTTT. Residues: CASSLAGGTDTQYF.

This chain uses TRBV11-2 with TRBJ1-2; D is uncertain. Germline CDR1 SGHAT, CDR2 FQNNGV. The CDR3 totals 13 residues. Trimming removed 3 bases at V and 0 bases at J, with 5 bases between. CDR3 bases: TGTGCCAGCAGCTTTGCAGCTAACTATGGCTACACCTTC. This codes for CASSFAANYGYTF.

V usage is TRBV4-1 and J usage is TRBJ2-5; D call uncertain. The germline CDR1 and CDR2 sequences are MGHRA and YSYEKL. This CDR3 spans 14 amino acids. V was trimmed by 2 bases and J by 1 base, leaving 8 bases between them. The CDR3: CASSQQEIQETQYF. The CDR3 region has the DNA TGCGCCAGCAGCCAACAGGAAATCCAAGAGACCCAGTACTTC.

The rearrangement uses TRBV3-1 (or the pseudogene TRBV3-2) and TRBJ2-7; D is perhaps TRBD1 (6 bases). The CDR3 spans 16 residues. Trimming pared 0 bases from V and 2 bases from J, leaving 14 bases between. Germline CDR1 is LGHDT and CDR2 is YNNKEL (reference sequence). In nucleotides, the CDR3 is TGTGCCAGCAGCCAAGATGGTCCAGGGGTAACCTACGAGCAGTACTTC. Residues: CASSQDGPGVTYEQYF.

CDR3 nucleotide sequence: TGTGCCAGCAGCCCAGTGTTGGGGGGTAACAATGAGCAGTTCTTC. As protein: CASSPVLGGNNEQFF. The V call is TRBV11-3, the J call TRBJ2-1; D is perhaps TRBD2 (6 bases). The germline V gene has CDR1 SGHNT and CDR2 YENEEA. V shed 5 bases and J shed 5 bases, with 16 bases lying between them. This CDR3 has 15 residues. Complete variable domain (other parts from reference TRBV11-3 and TRBJ2-1): EAGVVQSPRYKIIEKKQPVAFWCNPISGHNTLYWYLQNLGQGPELLIRYENEEAVDDSQLPKDRFSAERLKGVDSTLKIQPAELGDSAVYLCASSPVLGGNNEQFFGPGTRLTVL.

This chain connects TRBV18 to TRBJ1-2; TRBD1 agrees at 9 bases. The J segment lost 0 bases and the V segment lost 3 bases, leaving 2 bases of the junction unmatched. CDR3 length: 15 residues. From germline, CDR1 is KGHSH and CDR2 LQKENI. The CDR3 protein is CASSPGTGSNYGYTF. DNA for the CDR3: TGTGCCAGCTCACCTGGGACAGGGTCTAACTATGGCTACACCTTC.

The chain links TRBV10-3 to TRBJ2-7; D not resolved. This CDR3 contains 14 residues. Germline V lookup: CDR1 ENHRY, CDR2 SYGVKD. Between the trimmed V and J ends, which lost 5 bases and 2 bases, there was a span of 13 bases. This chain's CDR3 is CAISTAQFPYEQYF. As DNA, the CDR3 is TGTGCCATCAGTACCGCACAGTTCCCCTACGAGCAGTACTTC.

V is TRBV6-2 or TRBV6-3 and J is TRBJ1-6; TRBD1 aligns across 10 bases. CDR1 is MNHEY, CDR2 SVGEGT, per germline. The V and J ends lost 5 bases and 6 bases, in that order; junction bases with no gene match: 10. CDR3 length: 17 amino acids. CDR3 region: CASSADRGLLRNSPLHF. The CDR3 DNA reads TGTGCCAGCAGTGCCGACAGGGGGCTCTTGCGTAATTCACCCCTCCACTTT.

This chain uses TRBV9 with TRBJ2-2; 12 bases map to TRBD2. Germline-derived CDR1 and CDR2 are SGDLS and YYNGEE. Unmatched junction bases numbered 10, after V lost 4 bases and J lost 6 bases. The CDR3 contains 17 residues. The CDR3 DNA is TGTGCCAGCAGCCCCCCCCTAGCGGGGGGGCTCCCCGGGGAGCTGTTTTTT. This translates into CASSPPLAGGLPGELFF.

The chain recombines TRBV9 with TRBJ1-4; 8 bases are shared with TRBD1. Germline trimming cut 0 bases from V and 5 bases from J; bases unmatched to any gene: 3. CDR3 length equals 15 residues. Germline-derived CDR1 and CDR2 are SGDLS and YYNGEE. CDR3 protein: CASSVGGTGNEKLFF. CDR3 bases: TGTGCCAGCAGCGTAGGGGGGACAGGAAATGAAAAACTGTTTTTT.

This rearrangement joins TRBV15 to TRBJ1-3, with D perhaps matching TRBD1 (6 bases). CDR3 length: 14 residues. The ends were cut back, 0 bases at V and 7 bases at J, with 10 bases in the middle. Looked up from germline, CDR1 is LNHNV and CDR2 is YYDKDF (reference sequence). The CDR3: CATSRDPGANTIYF. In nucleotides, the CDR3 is TGTGCCACCAGCAGAGATCCAGGGGCCAACACCATATATTTT.

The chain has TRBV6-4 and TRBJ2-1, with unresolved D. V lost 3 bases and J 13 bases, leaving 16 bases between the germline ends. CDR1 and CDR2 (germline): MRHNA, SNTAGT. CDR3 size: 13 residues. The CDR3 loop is CASSESTPSPQFF. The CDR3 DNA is TGTGCCAGCAGTGAGTCGACTCCGTCCCCCCAGTTCTTC.

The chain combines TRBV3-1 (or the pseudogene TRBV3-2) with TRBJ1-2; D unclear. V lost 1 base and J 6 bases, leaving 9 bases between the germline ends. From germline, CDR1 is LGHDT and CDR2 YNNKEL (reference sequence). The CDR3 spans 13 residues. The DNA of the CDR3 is TGTGCCAGCAGCCAAGGGAGAGGTAATGGCTACACCTTC. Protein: CASSQGRGNGYTF.

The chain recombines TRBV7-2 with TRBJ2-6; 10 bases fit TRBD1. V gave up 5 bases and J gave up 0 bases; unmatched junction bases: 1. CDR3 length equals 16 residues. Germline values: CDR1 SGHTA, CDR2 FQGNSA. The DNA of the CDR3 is TGTGCCAGCAGCAGGGACAGGGGCTCTGGGGCCAACGTCCTGACTTTC. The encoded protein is CASSRDRGSGANVLTF.